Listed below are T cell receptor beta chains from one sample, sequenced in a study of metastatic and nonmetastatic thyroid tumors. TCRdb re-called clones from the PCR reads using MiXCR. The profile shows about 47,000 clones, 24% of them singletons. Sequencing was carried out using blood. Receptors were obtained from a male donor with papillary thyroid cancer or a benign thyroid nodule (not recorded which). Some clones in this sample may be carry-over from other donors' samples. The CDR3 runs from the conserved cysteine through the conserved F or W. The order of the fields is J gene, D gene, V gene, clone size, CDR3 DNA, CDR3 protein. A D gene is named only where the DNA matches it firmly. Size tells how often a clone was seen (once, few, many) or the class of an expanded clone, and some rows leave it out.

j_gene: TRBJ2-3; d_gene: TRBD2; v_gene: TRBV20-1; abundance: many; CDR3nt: TGCAGTGCTAGATCCCATAGCGGGGTTCGCACAGATACGCAGTATTTT; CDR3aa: CSARSHSGVRTDTQYF
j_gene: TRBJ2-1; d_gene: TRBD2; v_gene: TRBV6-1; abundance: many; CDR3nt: TGTGCCAGCACCCGACTAGCGGGGGTTCTAGAGCAGTTCTTC; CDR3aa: CASTRLAGVLEQFF
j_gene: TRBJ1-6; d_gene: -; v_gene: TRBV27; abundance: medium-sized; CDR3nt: TGTGCCAGCAGTTCCCTTTTCGGGGATTCACCCCTCCACTTT; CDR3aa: CASSSLFGDSPLHF
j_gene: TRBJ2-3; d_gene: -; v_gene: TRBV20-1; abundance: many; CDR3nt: TGCAGTGCTAGAGCGTGGGAAGCCACAGATACGCAGTATTTT; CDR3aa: CSARAWEATDTQYF
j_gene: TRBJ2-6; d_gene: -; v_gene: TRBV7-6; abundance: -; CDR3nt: TGTGCCAGCAGCCCCGTTGGTGGTGGGGCCAACGTCCTGACTTTC; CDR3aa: CASSPVGGGANVLTF
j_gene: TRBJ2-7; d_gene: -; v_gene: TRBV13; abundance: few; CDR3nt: TGTGCCAGCAGCCGAACCCTACGGGTGGGGATACCCTACGAGCAGTACTTC; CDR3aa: CASSRTLRVGIPYEQYF
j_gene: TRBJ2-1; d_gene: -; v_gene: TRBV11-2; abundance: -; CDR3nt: TGTGCCAGCAGTTCTCTTGGCAATGAGCAGTTCTTC; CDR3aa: CASSSLGNEQFF
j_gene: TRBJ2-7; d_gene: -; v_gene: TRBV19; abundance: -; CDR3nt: TGTGCCAGTAGTATCAAGGAGACCTACGAGCAGTACTTC; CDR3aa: CASSIKETYEQYF
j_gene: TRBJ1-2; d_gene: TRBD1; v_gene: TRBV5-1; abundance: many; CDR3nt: TGCGCCAGCAGCCCCTGGGACAGTAAGTTCTATGGCTACACCTTC; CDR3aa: CASSPWDSKFYGYTF
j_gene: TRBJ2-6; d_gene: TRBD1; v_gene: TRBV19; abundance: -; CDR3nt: TGTGCCAGTAGGGACAGGGGATCTGGGGCCAACGTCCTGACTTTC; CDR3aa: CASRDRGSGANVLTF
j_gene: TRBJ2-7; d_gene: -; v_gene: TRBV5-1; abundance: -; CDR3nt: TGCGCCAGCAGTAAAGCAGTAGTCAGCTCCTACGAGCAGTACTTC; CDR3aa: CASSKAVVSSYEQYF
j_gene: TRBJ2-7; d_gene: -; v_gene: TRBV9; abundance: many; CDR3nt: TGTGCCAGCAGCGTAGGTGGGGGGAAGTACGAGCAGTACTTC; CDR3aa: CASSVGGGKYEQYF
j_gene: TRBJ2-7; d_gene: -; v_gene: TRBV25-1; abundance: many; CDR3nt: TGTGCCAGCAGTGGGGCAGGGGGGCACGAGCAGTACTTC; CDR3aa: CASSGAGGHEQYF
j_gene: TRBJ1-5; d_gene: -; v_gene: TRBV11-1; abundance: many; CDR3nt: TGTGCCAGCAGCTTAGGGCAGGGTAAGGGGAATCAGCCCCAGCATTTT; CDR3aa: CASSLGQGKGNQPQHF
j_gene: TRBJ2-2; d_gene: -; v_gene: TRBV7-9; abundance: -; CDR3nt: TGTGCCAGCAGCCTGGGATCAAACACCGGGGAGCTGTTTTTT; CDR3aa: CASSLGSNTGELFF
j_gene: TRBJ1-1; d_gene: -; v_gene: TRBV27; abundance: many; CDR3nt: TGTGCCAGCAGTCAGGGGACTGAAGCTTTCTTT; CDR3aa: CASSQGTEAFF
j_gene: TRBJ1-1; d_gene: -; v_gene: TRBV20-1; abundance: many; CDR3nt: TGCAGTGCTAGGGAATCTGGAAGGGGGGGGAACACTGAAGCTTTCTTT; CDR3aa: CSARESGRGGNTEAFF
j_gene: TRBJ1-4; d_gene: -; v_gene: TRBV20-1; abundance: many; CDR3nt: TGCAGTGCTAGGCGGCATGGGTTTAATGAAAAACTGTTTTTT; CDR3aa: CSARRHGFNEKLFF
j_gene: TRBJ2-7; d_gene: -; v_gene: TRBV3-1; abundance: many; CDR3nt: TGTGCCAGCAGCCAATTTTATAGCGTATACGAGCAGTACTTC; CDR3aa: CASSQFYSVYEQYF
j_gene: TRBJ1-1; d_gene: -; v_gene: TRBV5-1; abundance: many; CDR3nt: TGCGCCAGCAGCTTGAACAGTAGACTCAACACTGAAGCTTTCTTT; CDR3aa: CASSLNSRLNTEAFF
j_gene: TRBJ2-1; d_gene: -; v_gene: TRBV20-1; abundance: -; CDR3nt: TGCAGTGCTAGAGATATTACCCACTACAATGAGCAGTTCTTC; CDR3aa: CSARDITHYNEQFF
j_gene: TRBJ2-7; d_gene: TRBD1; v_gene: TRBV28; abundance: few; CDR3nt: TGTGCCAGCTGTAACCTAAGGACAGGCCAGAGCTCCTACGAGCAGTACTTC; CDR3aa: CASCNLRTGQSSYEQYF
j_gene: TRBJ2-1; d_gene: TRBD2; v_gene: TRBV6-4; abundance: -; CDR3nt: TGTGCCAGCAGTGCGACCGGGACTAGCGGGAGTTATGAGCAGTTCTTC; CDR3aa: CASSATGTSGSYEQFF
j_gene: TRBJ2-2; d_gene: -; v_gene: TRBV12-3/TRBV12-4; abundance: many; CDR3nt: TGTGCCAGCAGCCTTGGGTCGCGTGGCACCGGGGAGCTGTTTTTT; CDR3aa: CASSLGSRGTGELFF
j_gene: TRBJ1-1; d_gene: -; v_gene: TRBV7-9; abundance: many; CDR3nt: TGTGCCAGCAGCTTAGAGACAGGCATGAACACTGAAGCTTTCTTT; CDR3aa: CASSLETGMNTEAFF
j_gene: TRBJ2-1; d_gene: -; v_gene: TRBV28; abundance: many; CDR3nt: TGTGCCAGCAGTTTTATGATGGACAGCTCCTACAATGAGCAGTTCTTC; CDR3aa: CASSFMMDSSYNEQFF
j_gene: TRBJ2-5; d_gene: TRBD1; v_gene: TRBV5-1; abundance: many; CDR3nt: TGCGCCAGCAGCTTCCCGGGACAGCAAGAGACCCAGTACTTC; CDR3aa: CASSFPGQQETQYF
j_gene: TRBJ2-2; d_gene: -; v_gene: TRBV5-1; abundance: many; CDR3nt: TGCGCCAGCAGCTGGCATGGAACCGCGAACACCGGGGAGCTGTTTTTT; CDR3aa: CASSWHGTANTGELFF
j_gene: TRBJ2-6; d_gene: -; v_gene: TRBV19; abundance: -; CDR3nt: TGTGCCAGTAGTATAGCCCGCCCTTTCTCTGGGGCCAACGTCCTGACTTTC; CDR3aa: CASSIARPFSGANVLTF
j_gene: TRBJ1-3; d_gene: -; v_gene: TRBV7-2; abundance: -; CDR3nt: TGTGCCAGCAGCTTAGTAGCAGGGGCGGGAAACACCATATATTTT; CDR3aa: CASSLVAGAGNTIYF
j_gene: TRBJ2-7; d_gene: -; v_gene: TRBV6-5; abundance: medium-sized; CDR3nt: TGTGCCAGCAGTTACCCAGGCGACGAGCAGTACTTC; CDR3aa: CASSYPGDEQYF
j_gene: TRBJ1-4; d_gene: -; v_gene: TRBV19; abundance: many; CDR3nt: TGTGCCAGTAGTATAACTCGGAATGAAAAACTGTTTTTT; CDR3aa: CASSITRNEKLFF
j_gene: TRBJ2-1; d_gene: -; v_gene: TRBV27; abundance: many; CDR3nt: TGTGCCAGCAGCCGCTCGGTAGTCAGGGATAAGGGCAATGAGCAGTTCTTC; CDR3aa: CASSRSVVRDKGNEQFF
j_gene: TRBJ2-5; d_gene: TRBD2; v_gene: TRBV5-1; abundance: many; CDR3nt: TGCGCCAGCAGCTCATTAACTAGCGGGGGAGAGACCCAGTACTTC; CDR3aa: CASSSLTSGGETQYF
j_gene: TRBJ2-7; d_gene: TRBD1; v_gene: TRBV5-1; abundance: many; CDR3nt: TGCGCCAGCAGCTTGACCCGGGACAGGGGGTACGAGCAGTACTTC; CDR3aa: CASSLTRDRGYEQYF
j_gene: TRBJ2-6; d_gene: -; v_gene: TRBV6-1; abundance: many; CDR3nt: TGTGCCAGCACGACGGGGAGCTCTGGGGCCAACGTCCTGACTTTC; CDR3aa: CASTTGSSGANVLTF
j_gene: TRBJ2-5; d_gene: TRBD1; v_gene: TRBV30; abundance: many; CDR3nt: TGTGCCTGGAGCGCAGGGGGGACCCAGTACTTC; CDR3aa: CAWSAGGTQYF
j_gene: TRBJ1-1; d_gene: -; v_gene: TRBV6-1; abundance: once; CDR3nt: TGTGCCAGCAGCTTGGGACTAGCGGGACACTACACTGAAGCTTTCTTT; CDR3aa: CASSLGLAGHYTEAFF
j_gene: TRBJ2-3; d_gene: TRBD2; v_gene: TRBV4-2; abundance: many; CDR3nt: TGTGCCAGCAGCCAAGTTAGCGGGACTACAGATACGCAGTATTTT; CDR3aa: CASSQVSGTTDTQYF
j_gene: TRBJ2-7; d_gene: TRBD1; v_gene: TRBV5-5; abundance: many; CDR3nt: TGTGCCAGCAGTCTGGACAGGGCCTCCTACGAGCAGTACTTC; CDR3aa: CASSLDRASYEQYF
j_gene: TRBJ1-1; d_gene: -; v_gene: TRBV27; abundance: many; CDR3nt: TGTGCCAGCAGTTCATCCGGGGCAGGATTCACTGAAGCTTTCTTT; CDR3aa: CASSSSGAGFTEAFF
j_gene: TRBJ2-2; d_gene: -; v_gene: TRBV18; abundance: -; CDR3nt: TGTGCCAGCTCACCGAACAGGGATACCGGGGAGCTGTTTTTT; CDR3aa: CASSPNRDTGELFF
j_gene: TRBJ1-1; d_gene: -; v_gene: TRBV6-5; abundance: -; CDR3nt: TGTGCCAGCAGTTTTTCGACGAAACAGGGCGCTGAAGCTTTCTTT; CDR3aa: CASSFSTKQGAEAFF
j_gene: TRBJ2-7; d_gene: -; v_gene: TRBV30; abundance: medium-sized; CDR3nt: TGTGCCTGGACCCACGGGGGCAGGACCCCCCCCTACGAGCAGTACTTC; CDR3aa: CAWTHGGRTPPYEQYF
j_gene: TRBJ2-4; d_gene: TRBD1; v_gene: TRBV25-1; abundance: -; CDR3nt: TGTGCCAGCAGTGAATCCTCAATGGGACAGTCAAGGGGCTACATTCAGTACTTC; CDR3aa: CASSESSMGQSRGYIQYF
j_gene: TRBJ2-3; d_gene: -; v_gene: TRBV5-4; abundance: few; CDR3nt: TGTGCCAGCAGCTTGGCCCCGACTGCAGATACGCAGTATTTT; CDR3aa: CASSLAPTADTQYF
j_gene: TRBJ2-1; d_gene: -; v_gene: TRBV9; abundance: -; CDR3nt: TGTGCCAGCAGCGTAGCTCGTCAAAATGAGCAGTTCTTC; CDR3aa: CASSVARQNEQFF
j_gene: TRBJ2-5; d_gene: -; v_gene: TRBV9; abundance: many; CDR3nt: TGTGCCAGCAGCGTAGAAGGCCGCCCCGGAGAGACCCAGTACTTC; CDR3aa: CASSVEGRPGETQYF
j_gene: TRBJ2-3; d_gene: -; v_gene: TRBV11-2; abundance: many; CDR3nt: TGTGCCAGCAGCTCTGGCAATACGGGAGATACGCAGTATTTT; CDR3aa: CASSSGNTGDTQYF
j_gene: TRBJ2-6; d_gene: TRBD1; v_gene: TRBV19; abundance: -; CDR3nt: TGTGCCAGTAGATGGACAGGGGGCAGCTCTGGGGCCAACGTCCTGACTTTC; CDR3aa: CASRWTGGSSGANVLTF
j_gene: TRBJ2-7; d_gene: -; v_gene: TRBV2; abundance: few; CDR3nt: TGTGCCAGCAGTGAAGAAGGTGGGGCAACGTTTGAGCAGTACTTC; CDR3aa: CASSEEGGATFEQYF
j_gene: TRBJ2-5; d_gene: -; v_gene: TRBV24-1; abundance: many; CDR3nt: TGTGCCACCAGTGCCTCAGGGGTCCAAGAGACCCAGTACTTC; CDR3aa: CATSASGVQETQYF
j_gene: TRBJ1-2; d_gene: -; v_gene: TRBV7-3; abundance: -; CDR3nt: TGTGCCAGCAGCTTAACGTTCACCCGAAGGGCAGGGAGCCTCTATGGCTACACCTTC; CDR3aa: CASSLTFTRRAGSLYGYTF